This T cell receptor beta chain was profiled in a study of T-cell reconstitution after alpha-beta-depleted transplantation in children. From germline, CDR1 is LGHNA and CDR2 YSLEER. Trimming shortened V by 0 bases and J by 2 bases, and 10 bases separated the two germline ends. This CDR3 comprises 15 residues. The TCRbeta library was prepared with unique molecular identifiers. TCRdb re-called the PCR reads through MiXCR, storing one row per CDR3 protein. The sample contains approximately 640,000 distinct CDR3 sequences, 16% of which appear only once. This clonotype was observed many times. The chain joins TRBV4-3 to TRBJ1-2; no firm D call. This TCR was sampled from a human donor who donated a stem cell graft to a child with acute myeloid leukemia. The material sequenced was PBMCs from the stem cell graft donor, taken from the stem cell graft. CDR3 sequence: CASSQDAGLNYGYTF. CDR3 nucleotide sequence: TGCGCCAGCAGCCAAGATGCAGGACTCAACTATGGCTACACCTTC.